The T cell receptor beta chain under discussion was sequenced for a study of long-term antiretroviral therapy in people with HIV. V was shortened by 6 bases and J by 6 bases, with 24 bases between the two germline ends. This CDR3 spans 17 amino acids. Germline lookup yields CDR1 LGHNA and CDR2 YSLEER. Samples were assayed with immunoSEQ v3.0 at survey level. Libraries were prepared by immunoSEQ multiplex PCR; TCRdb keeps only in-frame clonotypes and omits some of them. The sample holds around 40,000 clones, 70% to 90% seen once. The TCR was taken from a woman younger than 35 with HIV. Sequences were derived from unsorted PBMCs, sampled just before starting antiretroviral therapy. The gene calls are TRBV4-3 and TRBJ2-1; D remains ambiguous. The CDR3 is CASSPFLIATGGNEQFF. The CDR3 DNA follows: TGCGCCAGCAGTCCCTTTCTAATCGCCACGGGTGGCAATGAGCAGTTCTTC.